The subject of this entry is one T cell receptor (beta chain). The antigen remains unidentified. These data belong to a study of STAT5B mutations in CD4+ large granular lymphocyte leukemia. Some clones are missing from TCRdb's copy, which holds only in-frame ones; the method was immunoSEQ multiplex PCR. The table lists about 32,000 clones, roughly 70% of them singletons. Broader study findings: Patient CD4-sorted repertoires looked more clonal than healthy CD4+ repertoires, even without putative leukemic clones. Main leukemic clonotypes were patient-specific, but approximately 25% appeared at low frequency elsewhere.

Control samples were healthy donors' buffy coats. This receptor was obtained from a human donor in good health. Sample: CD4+ T cells from blood buffy coats.

CDR3 sequence reads: CASTLQTTGNTEAFF. The CDR3 DNA reads as TGTGCCAGCACCCTCCAAACGACAGGGAACACTGAAGCTTTCTTT. This chain joins TRBV2 and TRBJ1-1, with a possible D match to TRBD1 (6 bases). The germline CDR1 and CDR2 sequences are SNHLY and FYNNEI. The V end lost 7 bases, the J end lost 1 base, and 16 bases lay between the germline ends. The CDR3 extends over 15 amino acids.